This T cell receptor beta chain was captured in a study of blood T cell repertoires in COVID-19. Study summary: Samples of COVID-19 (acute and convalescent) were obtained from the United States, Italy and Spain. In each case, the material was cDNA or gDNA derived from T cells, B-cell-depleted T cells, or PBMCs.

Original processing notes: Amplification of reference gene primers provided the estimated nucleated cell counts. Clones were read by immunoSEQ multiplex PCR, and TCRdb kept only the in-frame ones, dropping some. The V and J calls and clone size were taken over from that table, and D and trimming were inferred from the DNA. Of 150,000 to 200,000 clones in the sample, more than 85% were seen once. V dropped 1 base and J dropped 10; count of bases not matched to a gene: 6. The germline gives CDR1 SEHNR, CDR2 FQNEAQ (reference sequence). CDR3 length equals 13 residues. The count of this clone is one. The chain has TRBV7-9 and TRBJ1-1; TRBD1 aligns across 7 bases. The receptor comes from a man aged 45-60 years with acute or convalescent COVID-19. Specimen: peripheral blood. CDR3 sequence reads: CASSLVGAGGAFF. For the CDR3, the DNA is TGTGCCAGCAGCTTAGTAGGGGCAGGGGGAGCTTTCTTT.